This T cell receptor (beta chain) was profiled in a study of CD8+ T cells in alopecia areata. Overall study: It was oral tofacitinib, at 5 to 10 mg twice daily, that treated patients received. Patients took tofacitinib for 6 to 18 months, followed by 6 drug-free months.

Study-wide points: On tofacitinib, scalp clonality and expanded CD8+ clones among top 100 fell significantly. Association of baseline CD8+ expansion with response is uncertain owing to one nonresponder.

As the sequencing template, cDNA was produced by extracting RNA and reverse transcribing it. Sequencing was performed with immunoSEQ multiplex PCR; in TCRdb, only in-frame clones are kept and a portion is missing. The sample consists of around 200,000 clones, roughly 50% of them appearing once. This CDR3 contains 15 residues. The V gene lost 1 base and the J gene lost 5 bases, with 13 bases spanning the gap. Germline assignment: CDR1 LGHNA and CDR2 YSLEER. As to this clone: The antigen remains undetermined.

As for treatment: oral pan-JAK inhibitor, 5-10 mg twice daily. The material was CD8+ T cells sorted from blood, obtained at week 24, from a patient treated with tofacitinib. The V and J genes are TRBV4-3 and TRBJ2-3; a weak D match, TRBD2 (6 bases). This receptor was identified in a human donor with alopecia areata. The CDR3 here is CASSQVAAREDTQYF. The CDR3 DNA reads TGCGCCAGCAGCCAAGTAGCGGCCCGGGAAGATACGCAGTATTTT.